Below, 31 T cell receptor beta chains from the same sample are listed, as sequenced in a study of cytomegalovirus exposure and HLA in healthy donors. The PCR was carried out with 60 Vbeta primers and 13 Jbeta primers. The table came from immunoSEQ multiplex PCR; TCRdb's copy has only in-frame clones and leaves some out. The table lists approximately 190,000 clones, roughly 80% of them singletons. Sequenced sample: PBMCs. The receptors originated from a woman younger than 35 in good health and CMV-seronegative.

V is TRBV11-2 and J is TRBJ1-4, with TRBD1 matching 9 bases. This CDR3 is built from 15 residues. Germline values: CDR1 SGHAT, CDR2 FQNNGV. The J segment lost 7 bases and the V segment lost 3 bases, leaving 6 bases of the junction unmatched. CDR3 loop: CASSLRGQGFEKLFF. The CDR3 DNA sequence: TGTGCCAGCAGCTTGCGGGGACAGGGTTTTGAAAAACTGTTTTTT.

V gene TRBV5-4 combines with J gene TRBJ2-4, with TRBD2 identical over 9 bases. This CDR3 is 14 amino acids long. The germline V gene encodes CDR1 SGHNT and CDR2 YYREEE (reference sequence). V was clipped by 4 bases and J by 7 bases; unmatched bases: 6. For the CDR3, the DNA is TGTGCCAGCAGCCAGGGGGGGACTAGCAACATTCAGTACTTC. Translation gives CASSQGGTSNIQYF.

The chain is built from TRBV7-2 and TRBJ2-2, with a weak D call TRBD2 (6 bases). Germline assignment: CDR1 SGHTA and CDR2 FQGNSA. Trimming removed 4 bases at V and 5 bases at J, with 20 bases between. The CDR3 runs 17 residues. CDR3 region: CASSSWDGGVLTGELFF. Written as DNA, the CDR3 is TGTGCCAGCAGCTCCTGGGATGGAGGGGTATTAACCGGGGAGCTGTTTTTT. Complete variable domain (other parts from reference TRBV7-2 and TRBJ2-2): GAGVSQSPSNKVTEKGKDVELRCDPISGHTALYWYRQSLGQGLEFLIYFQGNSAPDKSGLPSDRFSAERTGGSVSTLTIQRTQQEDSAVYLCASSSWDGGVLTGELFFGEGSRLTVL.

This clone was found once. This chain uses TRBV7-8 with TRBJ2-5, with TRBD1 identical over 9 bases. V lost 4 bases, J lost 1 base, and 10 bases stayed unmatched. CDR1 is SGHVS, CDR2 FQNEAQ, per germline. The CDR3 totals 17 residues. CDR3 in amino acids: CASSSLGHRGLQETQYF. In nucleotides, the CDR3 is TGTGCCAGCAGCTCTCTCGGGCACAGGGGGCTCCAAGAGACCCAGTACTTC. Combining the CDR3 with reference TRBV7-8 and TRBJ2-5 gives the whole variable domain GAGVSQSPRYKVAKRGQDVALRCDPISGHVSLFWYQQALGQGPEFLTYFQNEAQLDKSGLPSDRFFAERPEGSVSTLKIQRTQQEDSAVYLCASSSLGHRGLQETQYFGPGTRLLVL.

The chain links TRBV2 to TRBJ2-7, with TRBD2 identical over 9 bases. From germline, CDR1 is SNHLY and CDR2 FYNNEI. After removal of 3 bases from V and 3 bases from J, the junction contained 9 bases not matched to a gene. There are 16 residues in the CDR3. CDR3 nucleotides: TGTGCCAGCAGTGAGGGAGCACGACTAGCGGACTACGAGCAGTACGTC. Its translation: CASSEGARLADYEQYV.

This clone was seen only once. This chain connects TRBV28 to TRBJ2-3; 7 nucleotides line up with TRBD1. Unmatched junction bases numbered 8, after V lost 6 bases and J lost 2 bases. Germline CDR1 and CDR2: MDHEN and SYDVKM. The CDR3 consists of 15 residues. As DNA, the CDR3 is TGTGCCAGCAGCACTCCAGGGGGTTACACAGATACGCAGTATTTT. It encodes CASSTPGGYTDTQYF.

The chain recombines TRBV5-8 with TRBJ2-1, with TRBD2 identical over 8 bases. Trimming at V came to 5 bases and at J to 6 bases, leaving 25 bases not matched to a gene. CDR1 and CDR2 from the germline V gene are SGHTS and YDEGEE. The CDR3 sequence is 20 residues long. The CDR3 sequence: CASSHRRLAGPGAHLNEQFF. The CDR3 bases are TGTGCCAGCAGTCATCGTAGGCTAGCGGGTCCCGGAGCCCACCTCAATGAGCAGTTCTTC. Full variable domain (remainder filled in from reference TRBV5-8 and TRBJ2-1): EAGVTQSPTHLIKTRGQQATLRCSPISGHTSVYWYQQALGLGLQFLLWYDEGEERNRGNFPPRFSGRQFPNYSSELNVNALELEDSALYLCASSHRRLAGPGAHLNEQFFGPGTRLTVL.

The chain joins TRBV4-2 to TRBJ2-1; TRBD2 might be the D (6 bases). The CDR3 is made up of 11 amino acids. Germline V gene data show CDR1 as LGHNA and CDR2 as YNFKEQ. V lost 0 bases to trimming and J lost 15 bases, with 9 bases between them. The CDR3, as DNA: TGTGCCAGCAGCCAAGAAGGGAGGACGTTCTTC. Its translation is CASSQEGRTFF.

The chain has TRBV9 and TRBJ2-1; no definite D call. The V end lost 0 bases, the J end lost 8 bases, and 9 bases lay between the germline ends. CDR3 length: 13 amino acids. CDR1 and CDR2 (germline): SGDLS, YYNGEE. CDR3 amino acids: CASSVDRGDEQFF. The CDR3 DNA reads TGTGCCAGCAGCGTAGATCGAGGCGATGAGCAGTTCTTC.

In its sample, this clone was seen a few times. J is TRBJ1-5 and V is TRBV15; TRBD1 matches at 7 bases. This CDR3 has 17 residues. Germline V lookup: CDR1 LNHNV, CDR2 YYDKDF (reference sequence). V was clipped by 5 bases and J by 3 bases; unmatched bases: 13. The CDR3 DNA is TGTGCCACCAGCCAGGCATCAGGAGGGGGCCTCAATCAGCCCCAGCATTTT. Its translation is CATSQASGGGLNQPQHF.

This rearrangement joins TRBV21-1 to TRBJ2-7; TRBD2, the D gene given by the table, was not confirmed from the DNA. TRBV21-1 constitutes a pseudogene. This CDR3 has 16 residues. Here the CDR3 DNA reads TGTGCCAGCAGCACACGAACTAGCGGGAGTGACAACGAGCAGTACGTC. Residues: CASSTRTSGSDNEQYV.

The genes are TRBV6-5 and TRBJ2-7; weak D call: TRBD2 (5 bases). The germline V gene has CDR1 MNHEY and CDR2 SVGAGI. With 6 bases removed from V and 7 bases from J, the gap between germline ends came to 10 bases. The CDR3 contains 11 residues. CDR3 sequence (DNA): TGTGCCAGCAGGTCCCGGGAAGAGCAGTACTTC. Translating gives CASRSREEQYF.

This clone occurred a few times. J is TRBJ1-1 and V is TRBV30; weak D call: TRBD1 (6 bases). CDR1 is GTSNPN and CDR2 is SVGIG in the germline V gene (reference sequence). The CDR3 totals 13 residues. Deletions cut 0 bases from V and 5 bases from J, with 10 bases between. The CDR3 here is CAWSVGGQTEAFF. For the CDR3, the DNA is TGTGCCTGGAGTGTGGGGGGGCAAACTGAAGCTTTCTTT.

V and J are TRBV19 and TRBJ1-2, with D unclear. This CDR3 is built from 14 residues. The germline V gene encodes CDR1 LNHDA and CDR2 SQIVND (reference sequence). V lost 1 base and J 10 bases, leaving 16 bases between the germline ends. CDR3 nucleotide sequence: TGTGCCAGTAGTATAGGTGAGGGATTGATTGTCTACACCTTC. This translates into CASSIGEGLIVYTF.

The chain recombines TRBV11-2 with TRBJ1-2; 10 positions match TRBD1. The junction had 4 bases not matched to a gene; V was cut back by 2 bases and J by 7 bases. The CDR3 contains 14 residues. Germline CDR1 is SGHAT and CDR2 is FQNNGV. In DNA, the CDR3 is TGTGCCAGCAGCTTAAGACAGGGGGCCCTTGGCTACACCTTC. Amino acids: CASSLRQGALGYTF.

This clone was observed a handful of times. The chain has TRBV10-1 and TRBJ2-1, with D possibly TRBD2 on 5 matching bases. The CDR3 contains 14 residues. Germline V gene sequence: CDR1 WNHNN, CDR2 SYGVQD (reference sequence). Trimming left V 3 bases short and J 7 bases short, with 13 bases between. This CDR3 reads CASSDPTGKNEQFF. Here the CDR3 DNA reads TGCGCCAGCAGTGACCCTACGGGAAAAAATGAGCAGTTCTTC.

The chain has TRBV13 and TRBJ2-1; TRBD2 is a possible D gene (5 bases). Trimming removed 5 bases from V and 6 bases from J, with 11 bases in between. From germline, CDR1 is PRHDT and CDR2 FYEKMQ (reference sequence). This CDR3 spans 13 amino acids. CDR3 nucleotide sequence: TGTGCCAGCAGCGCCGGGGAGACCAATGAGCAGTTCTTC. The encoded protein is CASSAGETNEQFF.

V is TRBV4-3 and J is TRBJ1-5; possible D gene TRBD1, 5 bases. The CDR3 has 15 residues. Trimming removed 3 bases from V and 6 bases from J, with 15 bases in between. The germline V gene encodes CDR1 LGHNA and CDR2 YSLEER. This CDR3 is CASSQWRGGGQPQHF. The CDR3 nucleotides read TGCGCCAGCAGCCAGTGGCGGGGCGGGGGTCAGCCCCAGCATTTT.

This sequence joins TRBV5-6 and TRBJ2-3; 9 bases match TRBD1. The CDR3 is made up of 18 amino acids. The junction had 11 bases not matched to a gene; V was cut back by 0 bases and J by 3 bases. Per germline, CDR1 SGHDT and CDR2 YYEEEE. The CDR3 loop is CASSLAISRTGVTDTQYF. CDR3 nucleotide sequence: TGTGCCAGCAGCTTGGCAATTTCTCGGACAGGGGTAACAGATACGCAGTATTTT.

This clone has a handful of counts. This chain connects TRBV5-1 to TRBJ2-1; the match to TRBD2 covers 14 bases. J gave up 8 bases and V 4 bases, and 5 bases lay outside the gene matches. Germline CDR1 SGHRS, CDR2 YFSETQ. The CDR3 has 15 amino acids. CDR3 protein: CASSTGLAGVDEQFF. The CDR3 coding sequence is TGCGCCAGCAGCACGGGACTAGCGGGAGTCGATGAGCAGTTCTTC.

The chain couples TRBV7-2 to TRBJ1-3, with TRBD1 as a possible D gene (5 bases). The length of the CDR3 is 13 residues. Germline V gives CDR1 SGHTA, CDR2 FQGNSA. V shed 4 bases and J shed 9 bases, with 13 bases lying between them. The CDR3 nucleotides are TGTGCCAGCAGCTCTGACTGGGGGGGCACCATATATTTT. Its translation is CASSSDWGGTIYF.

The rearrangement links TRBV18 to TRBJ1-5; 9 bases are shared with TRBD1. The CDR3 runs 15 residues. CDR1 is KGHSH and CDR2 is LQKENI in the germline V gene. After removal of 5 bases from V and 3 bases from J, the junction contained 5 bases not matched to a gene. This CDR3 reads CASSWDRADNQPQHF. CDR3 DNA: TGTGCCAGCTCATGGGACAGGGCTGACAATCAGCCCCAGCATTTT.

The table lists this clone with a few counts. The chain has TRBV6-1 and TRBJ2-2; 11 bases agree with TRBD1. Germline values: CDR1 MNHNS, CDR2 SASEGT. This CDR3 spans 15 amino acids. J lost 7 bases, V lost 6 bases, and 7 bases had no gene match. CDR3 protein: CASREDRGLNGELFF. CDR3 sequence (DNA): TGTGCCAGCAGGGAGGACAGGGGGCTTAACGGGGAGCTGTTTTTT.

The gene calls are TRBV2 and TRBJ2-1; D may be TRBD2 (6 bases). Germline lookup yields CDR1 SNHLY and CDR2 FYNNEI. The CDR3 spans 13 residues. Between the trimmed V and J ends, which lost 8 bases and 9 bases, there was a span of 17 bases. For the CDR3, the DNA is TGTGCCAGCCGCCCGGAAAGGAGGGCTGAGCAGTTCTTC. This translates into CASRPERRAEQFF.

For this clone: Other DNA variants within this sample encode the same CDR3. J is TRBJ1-2 and V is TRBV30; D uncertain. Germline-derived CDR1 and CDR2 are GTSNPN and SVGIG (reference sequence). This CDR3 region has 12 residues. V was clipped by 3 bases and J by 1 base, with 6 bases between them. The CDR3 bases are TGTGCCTGGAGAACCGGTAACTATGGCTACACCTTC. Translating gives CAWRTGNYGYTF.

V usage is TRBV28 and J usage is TRBJ1-3; a possible D gene is TRBD1 (5 bases). CDR1 is MDHEN, CDR2 SYDVKM, per germline. The CDR3 totals 15 residues. Between the trimmed V and J ends, which lost 2 bases and 0 bases, there was a span of 8 bases. Written as DNA, the CDR3 is TGTGCCAGCAGTTTAGGAGGGGTCTCTGGAAACACCATATATTTT. Amino acid sequence: CASSLGGVSGNTIYF.

The V and J genes are TRBV9 and TRBJ2-5; TRBD2 matches 8 bases. The CDR3 consists of 13 residues. The V gene's germline CDR1 is SGDLS and CDR2 YYNGEE. Losses at the gene ends were 7 bases for V and 5 bases for J; bases not matched to a gene: 7. The CDR3 protein is CASQRGGGETQYF. In DNA form, the CDR3 reads TGTGCCAGCCAACGGGGGGGAGGGGAGACCCAGTACTTC.

The CDR3 region has the DNA TGTGCCACCAGCCCCCAGCGGGAGGTTTATCCCACTCCCCAGTATTTT. The encoded protein is CATSPQREVYPTPQYF. The J gene is TRBJ2-3, the V gene TRBV15; TRBD2 aligns across 9 bases. The V gene's germline CDR1 is LNHNV and CDR2 YYDKDF (reference sequence). The CDR3 extends over 16 amino acids. V lost 5 bases to trimming and J lost 12 bases; unmatched junction nucleotides: 18.

The chain joins TRBV27 to TRBJ2-7; TRBD1 might be the D (5 bases). Germline V gene data show CDR1 as MNHEY and CDR2 as SMNVEV (reference sequence). V lost 0 bases, J lost 7 bases, and 10 bases lay in between. The CDR3 spans 13 residues. DNA of the CDR3: TGTGCCAGCAGTTTATCGGGGCTTAGGGAGCAGTACTTC. Protein: CASSLSGLREQYF.

This clone showed up just once. This chain joins TRBV7-2 and TRBJ1-2; 7 bases fit TRBD1. The CDR3 loop spans 14 amino acids. Germline CDR1 is SGHTA and CDR2 is FQGNSA. J lost 3 bases, V lost 5 bases, and 6 bases had no gene match. The CDR3 coding sequence is TGTGCCAGCAGCCCGGAAGGGGGCGACTATGGCTACACCTTC. Protein sequence: CASSPEGGDYGYTF.

The chain has TRBV5-1 and TRBJ2-2; 7 bases align to TRBD2. CDR3 size: 16 residues. V shed 1 base, J shed 0 bases, and the junction held 3 bases outside the gene matches. Germline V gives CDR1 SGHRS, CDR2 YFSETQ. The CDR3 is CASSLLSGANTGELFF. The CDR3 DNA reads TGCGCCAGCAGCTTGCTCAGCGGGGCGAACACCGGGGAGCTGTTTTTT.